What follows are 2 T cell receptor beta chains derived from one specimen sequenced in a study of cytomegalovirus exposure and HLA in healthy donors. Primers for the PCR totalled 60 Vbeta and 13 Jbeta. Data came from immunoSEQ multiplex PCR; TCRdb stores just in-frame clones and leaves some out. This sample yields 120,000 or so clones, of which about 80% are seen a single time; 2.5% belongs to the top ten. The sequenced sample was PBMCs. These receptors were taken from a man younger than 40 in good health and CMV-seronegative.

The chain employs TRBV7-8 and TRBJ1-5, with 7 bases lining up with TRBD1. The germline V gene encodes CDR1 SGHVS and CDR2 FQNEAQ. J gave up 0 bases and V 6 bases, and 5 bases lay outside the gene matches. The CDR3 has 15 residues. The CDR3 loop is CASRQDRSSNQPQHF. In DNA form, the CDR3 reads TGTGCCAGCAGGCAGGACAGGAGTAGCAATCAGCCCCAGCATTTT.

This clone was observed a handful of times. The chain carries TRBV11-2 and TRBJ2-3, with D perhaps TRBD2 (5 bases). The CDR3 contains 14 residues. The germline V and J ends were trimmed by 1 base and 5 bases, with 10 bases remaining between them. Germline assignment: CDR1 SGHAT and CDR2 FQNNGV. CDR3 sequence (DNA): TGTGCCAGCAGCTTAGGGTACGAGGGAGATACGCAGTATTTT. Translating it yields CASSLGYEGDTQYF. The full variable domain, with the rest looked up from reference TRBV11-2 and TRBJ2-3, is EAGVAQSPRYKIIEKRQSVAFWCNPISGHATLYWYQQILGQGPKLLIQFQNNGVVDDSQLPKDRFSAERLKGVDSTLKIQPAKLEDSAVYLCASSLGYEGDTQYFGPGTRLTVL.